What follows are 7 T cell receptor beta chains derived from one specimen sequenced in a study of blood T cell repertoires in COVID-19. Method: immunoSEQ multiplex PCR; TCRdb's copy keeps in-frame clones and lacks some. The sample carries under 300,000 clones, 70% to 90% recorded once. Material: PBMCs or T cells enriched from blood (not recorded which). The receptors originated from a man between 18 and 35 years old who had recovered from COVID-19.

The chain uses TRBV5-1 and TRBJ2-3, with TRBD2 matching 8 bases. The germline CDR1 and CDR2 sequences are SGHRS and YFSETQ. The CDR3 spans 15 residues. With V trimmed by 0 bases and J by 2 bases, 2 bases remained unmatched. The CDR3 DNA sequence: TGCGCCAGCAGCTTGGATAGCGGGATCACAGATACGCAGTATTTT. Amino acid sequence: CASSLDSGITDTQYF.

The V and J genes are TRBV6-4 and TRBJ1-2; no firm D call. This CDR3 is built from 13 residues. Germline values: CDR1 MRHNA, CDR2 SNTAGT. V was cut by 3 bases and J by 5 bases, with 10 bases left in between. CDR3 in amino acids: CASSETGVYGYTF. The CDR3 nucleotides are TGTGCCAGCAGTGAAACGGGAGTTTATGGCTACACCTTC.

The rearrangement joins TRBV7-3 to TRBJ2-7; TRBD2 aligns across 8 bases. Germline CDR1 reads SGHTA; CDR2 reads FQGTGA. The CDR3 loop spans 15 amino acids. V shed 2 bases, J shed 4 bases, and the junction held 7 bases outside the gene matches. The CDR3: CASSLLPGGKYEQYF. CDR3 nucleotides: TGTGCCAGCAGCTTACTCCCGGGAGGGAAGTACGAGCAGTACTTC.

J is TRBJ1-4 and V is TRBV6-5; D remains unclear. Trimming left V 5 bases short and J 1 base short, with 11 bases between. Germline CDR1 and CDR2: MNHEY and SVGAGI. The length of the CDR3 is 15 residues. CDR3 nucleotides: TGTGCCAGCAGTCGAAACCCGGGAACTAATGAAAAACTGTTTTTT. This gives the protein CASSRNPGTNEKLFF.

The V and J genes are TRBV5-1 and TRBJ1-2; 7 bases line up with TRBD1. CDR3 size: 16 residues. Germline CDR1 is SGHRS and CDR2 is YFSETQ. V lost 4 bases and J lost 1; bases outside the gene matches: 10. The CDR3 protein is CASSPTGTALNYGYTF. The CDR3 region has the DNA TGCGCCAGCAGCCCGACCGGGACAGCACTTAACTATGGCTACACCTTC.

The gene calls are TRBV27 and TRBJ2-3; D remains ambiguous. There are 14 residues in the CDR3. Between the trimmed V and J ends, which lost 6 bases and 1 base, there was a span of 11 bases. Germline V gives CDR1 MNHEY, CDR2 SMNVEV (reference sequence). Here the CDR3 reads CASRVAQGTDTQYF. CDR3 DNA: TGTGCCAGCAGAGTGGCCCAGGGCACAGATACGCAGTATTTT.

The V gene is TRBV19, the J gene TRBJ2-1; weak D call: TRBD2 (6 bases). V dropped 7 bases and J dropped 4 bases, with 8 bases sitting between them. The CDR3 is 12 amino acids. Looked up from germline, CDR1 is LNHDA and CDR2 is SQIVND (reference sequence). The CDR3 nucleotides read TGTGCCAGTACTGCGGGGTACAATGAGCAGTTCTTC. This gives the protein CASTAGYNEQFF.